In its sample, the clone carrying this T cell receptor (beta chain) was seen a few times. As yet, its antigen is unknown. The data are from a study of molecular identifiers for immune sequencing clone quantification. One entry per CDR3 protein, called by TCRdb with MiXCR from the PCR reads. In the table there are hundreds of thousands of distinct CDR3 sequences, 25% of which are singletons. General observations from the study: Because of identical TCR molecules sharing a barcode, sizes of highly expanded clones could be underestimated.

CDR3 length equals 15 residues. V dropped 6 bases and J dropped 2 bases, with 17 bases sitting between them. Looked up from germline, CDR1 is MNHEY and CDR2 is SVGEGT. This TCR was sampled from a human donor in good health. Some libraries in this study had Jurkat cell RNA spiked in. The rearrangement uses TRBV6-2 or TRBV6-3 and TRBJ2-7, with D perhaps TRBD1 or TRBD2 (5 bases each). Sample: naive CD8+ T cells from blood, with Jurkat cell RNA spiked in. The sample's subset: FACS-sorted CD8+CD4-CCR7+CD45RA+ naive T cells. Written as DNA, the CDR3 is TGTGCCAGCAGACACACCCGGGACGGACCCTACGAGCAGTACTTC. Protein sequence: CASRHTRDGPYEQYF.